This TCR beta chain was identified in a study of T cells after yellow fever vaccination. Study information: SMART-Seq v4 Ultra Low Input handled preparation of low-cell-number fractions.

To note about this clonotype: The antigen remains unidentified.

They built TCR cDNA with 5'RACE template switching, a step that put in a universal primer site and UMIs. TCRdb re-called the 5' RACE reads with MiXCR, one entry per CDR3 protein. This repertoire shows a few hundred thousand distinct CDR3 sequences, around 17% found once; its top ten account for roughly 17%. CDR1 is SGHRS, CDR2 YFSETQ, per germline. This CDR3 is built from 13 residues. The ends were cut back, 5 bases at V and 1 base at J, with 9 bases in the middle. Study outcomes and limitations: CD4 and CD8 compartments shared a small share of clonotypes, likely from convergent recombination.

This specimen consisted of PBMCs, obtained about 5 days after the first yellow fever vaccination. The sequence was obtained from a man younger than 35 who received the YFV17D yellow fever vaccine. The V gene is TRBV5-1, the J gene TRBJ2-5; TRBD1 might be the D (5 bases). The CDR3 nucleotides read TGCGCCAGCAGAGAGACAGCCCAAGAGACCCAGTACTTC. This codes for CASRETAQETQYF. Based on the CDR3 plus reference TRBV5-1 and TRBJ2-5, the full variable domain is KAGVTQTPRYLIKTRGQQVTLSCSPISGHRSVSWYQQTPGQGLQFLFEYFSETQRNKGNFPGRFSGRQFSNSRSEMNVSTLELGDSALYLCASRETAQETQYFGPGTRLLVL.